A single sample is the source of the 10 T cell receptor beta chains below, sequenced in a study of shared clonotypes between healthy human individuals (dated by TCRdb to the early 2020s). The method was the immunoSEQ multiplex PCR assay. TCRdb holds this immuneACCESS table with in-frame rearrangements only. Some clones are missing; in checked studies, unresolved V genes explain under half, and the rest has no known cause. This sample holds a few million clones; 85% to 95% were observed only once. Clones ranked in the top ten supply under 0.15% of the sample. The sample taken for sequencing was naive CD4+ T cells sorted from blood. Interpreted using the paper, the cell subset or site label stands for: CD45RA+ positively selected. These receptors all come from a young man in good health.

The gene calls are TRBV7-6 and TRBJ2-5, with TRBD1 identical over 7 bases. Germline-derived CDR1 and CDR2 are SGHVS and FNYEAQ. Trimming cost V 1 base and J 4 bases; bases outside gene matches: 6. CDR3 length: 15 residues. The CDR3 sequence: CASSLGFTGVETQYF. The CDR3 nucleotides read TGTGCCAGCAGCTTAGGGTTCACAGGGGTAGAGACCCAGTACTTC.

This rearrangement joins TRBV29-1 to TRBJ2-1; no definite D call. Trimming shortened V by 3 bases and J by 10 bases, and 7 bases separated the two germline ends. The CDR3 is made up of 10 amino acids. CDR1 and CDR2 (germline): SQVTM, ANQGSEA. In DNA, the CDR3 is TGCAGCGTTGACACGAGCGAGCAGTTCTTC. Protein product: CSVDTSEQFF.

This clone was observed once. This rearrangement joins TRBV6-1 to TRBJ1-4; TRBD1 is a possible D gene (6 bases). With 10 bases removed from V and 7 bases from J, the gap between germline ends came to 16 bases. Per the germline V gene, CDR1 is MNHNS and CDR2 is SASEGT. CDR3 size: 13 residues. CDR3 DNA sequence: TGTGCCACCTCGATGACAGGCCGTGAAAAACTGTTTTTT. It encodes CATSMTGREKLFF.

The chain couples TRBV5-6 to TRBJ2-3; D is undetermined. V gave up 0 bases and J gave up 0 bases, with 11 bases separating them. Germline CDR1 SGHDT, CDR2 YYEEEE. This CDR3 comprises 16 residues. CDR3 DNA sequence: TGTGCCAGCAGCTTGGTGGCAGGAACTAGCACAGATACGCAGTATTTT. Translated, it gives CASSLVAGTSTDTQYF.

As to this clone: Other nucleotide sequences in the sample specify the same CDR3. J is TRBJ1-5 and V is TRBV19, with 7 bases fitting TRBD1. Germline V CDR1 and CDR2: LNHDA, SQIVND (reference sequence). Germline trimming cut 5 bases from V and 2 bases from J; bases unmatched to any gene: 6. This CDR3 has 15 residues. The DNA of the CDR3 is TGTGCCAGTAGTGTCGGTGGACAGGGCAATCAGCCCCAGCATTTT. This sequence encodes CASSVGGQGNQPQHF.

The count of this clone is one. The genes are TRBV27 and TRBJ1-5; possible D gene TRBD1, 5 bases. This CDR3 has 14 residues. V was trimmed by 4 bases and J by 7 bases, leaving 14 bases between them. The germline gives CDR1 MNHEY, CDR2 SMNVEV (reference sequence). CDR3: CASSSPERGQPQHF. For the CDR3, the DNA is TGTGCCAGCAGTTCCCCCGAGAGGGGACAGCCCCAGCATTTT.

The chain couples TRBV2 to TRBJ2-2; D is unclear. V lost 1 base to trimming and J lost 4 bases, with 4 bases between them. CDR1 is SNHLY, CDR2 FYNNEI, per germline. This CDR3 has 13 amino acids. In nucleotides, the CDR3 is TGTGCCAGCAGTGAAGACGTCACCGGGGAGCTGTTTTTT. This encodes CASSEDVTGELFF. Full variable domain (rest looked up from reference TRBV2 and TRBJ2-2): EPEVTQTPSHQVTQMGQEVILRCVPISNHLYFYWYRQILGQKVEFLVSFYNNEISEKSEIFDDQFSVERPDGSNFTLKIRSTKLEDSAMYFCASSEDVTGELFFGEGSRLTVL.

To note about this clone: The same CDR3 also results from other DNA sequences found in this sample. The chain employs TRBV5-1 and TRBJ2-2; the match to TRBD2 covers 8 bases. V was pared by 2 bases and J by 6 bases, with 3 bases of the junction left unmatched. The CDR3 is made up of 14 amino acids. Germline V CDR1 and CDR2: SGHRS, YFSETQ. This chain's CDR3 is CASSLGLAPGELFF. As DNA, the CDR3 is TGCGCCAGCAGCTTAGGACTAGCACCCGGGGAGCTGTTTTTT.

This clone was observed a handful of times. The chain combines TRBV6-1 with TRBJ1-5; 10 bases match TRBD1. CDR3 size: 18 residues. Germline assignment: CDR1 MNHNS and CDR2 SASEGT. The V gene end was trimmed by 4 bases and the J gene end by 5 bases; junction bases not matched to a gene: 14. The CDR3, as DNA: TGTGCCAGCAGTGGGGGGACAGGGGTCCCCAAGAAGCATCAGCCCCAGCATTTT. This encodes CASSGGTGVPKKHQPQHF.

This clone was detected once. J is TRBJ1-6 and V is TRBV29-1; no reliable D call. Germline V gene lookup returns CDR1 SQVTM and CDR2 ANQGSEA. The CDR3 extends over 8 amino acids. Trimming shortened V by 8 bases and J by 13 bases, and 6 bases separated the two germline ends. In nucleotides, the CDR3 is TGCAGCCCCTTCCCCCTCCACTTT. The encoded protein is CSPFPLHF.